The subject of this entry is one TCR beta chain. These data originate in a study of T-cell reconstitution after alpha-beta-depleted transplantation in children. The ends were cut back, 2 bases at V and 9 bases at J, with 16 bases in the middle. The germline V gene encodes CDR1 MNHEY and CDR2 SVGAGI. This CDR3 spans 14 amino acids. During its preparation, the TCRbeta library received unique molecular identifiers. TCRdb itself ran the PCR reads through MiXCR, one entry per CDR3 protein. The top ten clones hold 4% to 5.5% of a sample with hundreds of thousands of distinct CDR3 sequences, roughly 14% of them seen once.

This chain uses TRBV6-5 with TRBJ1-2; D might be TRBD1 (6 bases). This receptor was obtained from a human donor who donated a stem cell graft to a child with Fanconi anemia. This material consisted of PBMCs, taken from the stem cell graft. The DNA of the CDR3 is TGTGCCAGCAGTTACGAGTCTGGGGGCGGACGCTACACCTTC. Its translation is CASSYESGGGRYTF.